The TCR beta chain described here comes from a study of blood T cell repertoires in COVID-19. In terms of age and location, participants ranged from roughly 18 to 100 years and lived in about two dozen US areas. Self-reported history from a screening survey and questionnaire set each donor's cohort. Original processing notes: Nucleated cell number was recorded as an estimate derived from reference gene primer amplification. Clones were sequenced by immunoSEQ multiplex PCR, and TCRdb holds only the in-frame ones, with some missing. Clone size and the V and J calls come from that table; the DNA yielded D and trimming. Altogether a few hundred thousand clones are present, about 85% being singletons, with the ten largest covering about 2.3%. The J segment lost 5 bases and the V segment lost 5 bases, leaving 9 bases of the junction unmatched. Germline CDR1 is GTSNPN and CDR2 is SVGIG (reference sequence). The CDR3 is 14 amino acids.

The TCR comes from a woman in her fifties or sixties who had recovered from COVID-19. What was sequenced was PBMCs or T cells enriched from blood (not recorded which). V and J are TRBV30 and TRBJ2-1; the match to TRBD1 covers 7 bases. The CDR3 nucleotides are TGTGCCTGGGATCAAGGGGGCTTCCACAATGAGCAGTTCTTC. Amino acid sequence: CAWDQGGFHNEQFF. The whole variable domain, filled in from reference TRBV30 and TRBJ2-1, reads SQTIHQWPATLVQPVGSPLSLECTVEGTSNPNLYWYRQAAGRGLQLLFYSVGIGQISSEVPQNLSASRPQDRQFILSSKKLLLSDSGFYLCAWDQGGFHNEQFFGPGTRLTVL.